This TCR beta chain was retrieved from a study of shared clonotypes between healthy human individuals. Recent acute infections and vaccinations were absent in the healthy HIV-negative adult donors. The CD4+ fraction was divided into a CD45RA+ naive subset and a CD45RA-negative memory subset. In the authors' workflow: In the immunoSEQ data, sequences were junction-only and lacked quality scores, so filtering differed. Profiled with immunoSEQ multiplex PCR; TCRdb holds only in-frame clones, not every one. V, J and clone size derive from that table, while D and trimming were established from the DNA sequence. The data contain about a million clones, roughly 80% of them seen just once; the ten biggest clones take up approximately 0.95%. CDR1 is MDHEN and CDR2 is SYDVKM in the germline V gene. V was shortened by 8 bases and J by 0 bases, with 13 bases between the two germline ends. The CDR3 is 14 residues long.

Sequencing was carried out using memory CD4+ T cells from PBMCs. Regarding subset: CD45RA-negative fraction. This chain uses TRBV28 with TRBJ1-1; D perhaps matches TRBD1 (5 bases). This receptor was identified in a man younger than 30 in good health. Some clones in this sample may be carry-over from other donors' samples. The CDR3 loop is CASGTSTVNTEAFF. In nucleotides, the CDR3 is TGTGCCAGCGGCACCTCGACAGTGAACACTGAAGCTTTCTTT.